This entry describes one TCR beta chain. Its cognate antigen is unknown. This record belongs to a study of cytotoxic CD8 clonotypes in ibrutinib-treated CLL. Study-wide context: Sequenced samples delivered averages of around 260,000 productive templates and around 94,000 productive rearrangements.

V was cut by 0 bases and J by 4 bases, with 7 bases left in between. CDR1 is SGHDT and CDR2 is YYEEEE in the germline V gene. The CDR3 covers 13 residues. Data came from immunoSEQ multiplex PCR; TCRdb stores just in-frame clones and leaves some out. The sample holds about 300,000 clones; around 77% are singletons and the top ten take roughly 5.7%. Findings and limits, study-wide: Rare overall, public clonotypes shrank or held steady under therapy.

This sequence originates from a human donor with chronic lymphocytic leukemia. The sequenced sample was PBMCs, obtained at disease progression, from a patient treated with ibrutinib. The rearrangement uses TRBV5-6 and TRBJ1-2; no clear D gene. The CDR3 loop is CASSLGVVYGYTF. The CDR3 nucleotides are TGTGCCAGCAGCTTGGGGGTTGTCTATGGCTACACCTTC.